This TCR beta chain was recorded in a study of T-cell reconstitution after alpha-beta-depleted transplantation in children (TCRdb year 2016). A note on the overall study: Using TCR repertoire profiling, the study quantitatively followed how T-cell immune reconstitution unfolded in children after TCRalphabeta/CD19-depleted allogeneic hematopoietic cell transplantation.

Explained via the paper, the treatment or condition label denotes: allogeneic hematopoietic cell transplantation with graft depleted of TCRalphabeta T cells and CD19 B cells. TCRalphabeta/CD19-depleted allogeneic hematopoietic cell grafts were given to the transplant recipients, all of whom were children. This clonotype came up many times. Its antigen is still unknown. No quality values exist for individual bases; no much larger clone is one base distant. Broad study findings and their caveats: In some patients, the high TCRbeta diversity seen at day 60 was put down to recipient T cells and intrathymic progenitors that had survived conditioning. About two months after transplant, the apparently early recovery of alphabetaT-cell counts reportedly depended on just several hundred clones that had expanded rapidly and came from non-depleted graft cells. Over the following months the frequencies of hyperexpanded clones went down, and after one year T-cell counts and TCRbeta diversity were mostly credited to newly produced T cells.

CDR1 is given as SGHDT and CDR2 as YYEEEE, both from the germline V gene. From its cysteine to its phenylalanine, the CDR3 spans 16 amino acids. Left in the record is the CDR3 DNA by itself, 48 bases read in frame from the first base. V loses 0 bases of germline sequence and J loses 5 bases, and the interval between the two ends is 17 bases. The method behind the library was PCR. Sequencing relied on an Illumina HiSeq 2500. TCR library preparation used molecular barcoding, with unique molecular identifiers applied to normalize quantification of the TCRbeta repertoire. TCRdb reran the public reads through fastp at Q25 and MiXCR, keeping productive beta chains. CDR3 protein sequences are deduplicated, and each keeps its most common genes and DNA. The sample table lists approximately 500,000 distinct CDR3 sequences, 8% to 11% of them with a count of one. The ten largest clonotypes hold around 2.2% of the sample.

The sequence was obtained from a child aged 2 to 15 with inherited bone marrow failure, due to receive a stem cell transplant. The chain is encoded by TRBV5-6 joined to TRBJ2-5, and TRBD1 may be the D gene, going by 5 matching bases. The sequenced sample was PBMCs, obtained before TCRalphabeta/CD19-depleted stem cell transplant. The nucleotide sequence reads TGTGCCAGCAGCTTGGGATTCAGGGATGAAATTGAGACCCAGTACTTC. Its amino acids are CASSLGFRDEIETQYF.